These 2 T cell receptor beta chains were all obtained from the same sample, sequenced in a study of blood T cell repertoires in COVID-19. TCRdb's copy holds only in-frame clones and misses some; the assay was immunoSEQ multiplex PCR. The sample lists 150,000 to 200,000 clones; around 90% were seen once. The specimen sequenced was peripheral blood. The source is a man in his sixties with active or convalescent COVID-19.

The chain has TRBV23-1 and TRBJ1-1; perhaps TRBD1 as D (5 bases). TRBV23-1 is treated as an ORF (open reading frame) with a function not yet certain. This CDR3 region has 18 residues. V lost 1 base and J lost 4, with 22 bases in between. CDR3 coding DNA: TGCGCCAGCAGTCAATTGTACGGGGGTCGCCCCAGGGTCACTGAAGCTTTCTTT. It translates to CASSQLYGGRPRVTEAFF.

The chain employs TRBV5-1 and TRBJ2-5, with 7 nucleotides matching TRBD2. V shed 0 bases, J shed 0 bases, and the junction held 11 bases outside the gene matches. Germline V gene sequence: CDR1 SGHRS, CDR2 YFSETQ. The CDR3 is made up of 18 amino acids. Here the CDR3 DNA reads TGCGCCAGCAGCTTGGCCCGATCGGGGGGATCGTACCAAGAGACCCAGTACTTC. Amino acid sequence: CASSLARSGGSYQETQYF.